This is a list of T cell receptor beta chains from one sample in a study of blood T cell repertoires in COVID-19. Sequenced by immunoSEQ multiplex PCR; TCRdb stores in-frame clones only, minus some. The sample includes 150,000 to 200,000 clones, 60% to 85% seen only once; the top ten take roughly a sixth. Sequences were obtained from peripheral blood. These receptors originate from a man aged 55 to 70 with active or convalescent COVID-19. Both conserved end residues are part of each CDR3. A D gene is named only where the DNA matches it firmly. Clone size appears in some rows only: once, few, many, or a class for an expanded clone.

clone size	D gene	V gene	J gene	CDR3 protein	CDR3 DNA
-	-	TRBV4-3	TRBJ1-1	CASSQGYRNTEAFF	TGCGCCAGCAGCCAAGGATACAGGAATACTGAAGCTTTCTTT
-	TRBD1	TRBV7-7	TRBJ2-5	CASSPDRGETQYF	TGTGCCAGCAGCCCAGACAGGGGAGAGACCCAGTACTTC
-	TRBD1	TRBV4-3	TRBJ1-1	CASSQDLNPTGGRTEAFF	TGCGCCAGCAGCCAAGACTTGAACCCTACAGGGGGCAGAACTGAAGCTTTCTTT
-	-	TRBV5-1	TRBJ2-5	CASVDTRGRQVGETQYF	TGCGCCAGCGTTGATACCCGAGGAAGACAGGTCGGAGAGACCCAGTACTTC
once	-	TRBV11-2	TRBJ2-7	CASSFPFGGHSYEQYF	TGTGCCAGCAGCTTCCCCTTCGGCGGACACTCCTACGAGCAGTACTTC
-	TRBD2	TRBV4-2	TRBJ2-2	CASRTPGLDNTGELFF	TGTGCCAGCAGAACACCGGGACTAGATAACACCGGGGAGCTGTTTTTT
-	-	TRBV9	TRBJ2-2	CASSVVRTGELFF	TGTGCCAGCAGCGTAGTGAGGACCGGGGAGCTGTTTTTT
few	-	TRBV28	TRBJ1-6	CASSFGSSYNSPLHF	TGTGCCAGCAGTTTCGGGAGCTCCTATAATTCACCCCTCCACTTT
once	TRBD2	TRBV7-8	TRBJ2-1	CASITRGGGDYNEQFF	TGTGCCAGCATTACCCGTGGGGGAGGGGACTACAATGAGCAGTTCTTC
few	-	TRBV3-1/TRBV3-2	TRBJ1-5	CASSSRTENQPQHF	TGTGCCAGCAGCTCGCGGACAGAGAATCAGCCCCAGCATTTT
-	-	TRBV28	TRBJ1-5	CASSFYDFYSNQPQHF	TGTGCCAGCAGTTTTTATGATTTCTATAGCAATCAGCCCCAGCATTTT
-	-	TRBV18	TRBJ1-1	CASSPTGWEAFF	TGTGCCAGCTCACCTACAGGGTGGGAAGCTTTCTTT
few	TRBD2	TRBV4-3	TRBJ2-7	CASSHLGTSGSYEQYF	TGCGCCAGCAGCCATTTAGGGACTAGCGGGAGCTACGAGCAGTACTTC
-	TRBD2	TRBV27	TRBJ2-1	CASSSSGTSGNNEQFF	TGTGCCAGCAGTTCATCCGGGACTAGCGGTAACAATGAGCAGTTCTTC
once	TRBD1	TRBV24-1	TRBJ1-2	CATSAGTGVGYTF	TGTGCCACCAGTGCCGGGACAGGGGTAGGCTACACCTTC
-	-	TRBV14	TRBJ1-6	CASSQVGGSYNSPLHF	TGTGCCAGCAGCCAAGTTGGAGGGTCCTATAATTCACCCCTCCACTTT
-	TRBD2	TRBV19	TRBJ2-3	CASSIRGLAASTDTQYF	TGTGCCAGTAGTATAAGGGGACTAGCGGCTAGCACAGATACGCAGTATTTT
-	-	TRBV2	TRBJ1-3	CASSVTESGNTIYF	TGTGCCAGCAGTGTTACCGAGTCTGGAAACACCATATATTTT
-	TRBD2	TRBV7-2	TRBJ2-3	CASSFLAGGPDTQYF	TGTGCCAGCAGCTTCTTAGCGGGAGGCCCAGATACGCAGTATTTT
-	-	TRBV19	TRBJ2-2	CASTGTGGTGELFF	TGTGCCAGTACCGGGACTGGGGGCACCGGGGAGCTGTTTTTT
once	-	TRBV27	TRBJ2-5	CASSSRQERETQYF	TGTGCCAGCAGTTCCCGACAGGAAAGGGAGACCCAGTACTTC
-	-	TRBV5-4	TRBJ2-7	CASSVESSYEQYF	TGTGCCAGCAGTGTCGAGAGCTCCTACGAGCAGTACTTC
-	TRBD1	TRBV5-6	TRBJ2-5	CASSFGQGFSETQYF	TGTGCCAGCAGCTTCGGACAGGGGTTTTCAGAGACCCAGTACTTC
-	TRBD2	TRBV9	TRBJ2-5	CASSLGDYPQETQYF	TGTGCCAGCAGCCTAGGGGACTACCCACAAGAGACCCAGTACTTC
-	TRBD2	TRBV9	TRBJ2-3	CASSEKLAGADTQYF	TGTGCCAGCAGCGAGAAGCTAGCGGGAGCTGATACGCAGTATTTT
once	-	TRBV2	TRBJ2-3	CASSEGRGTDTQYF	TGTGCCAGCAGTGAAGGGAGGGGCACAGATACGCAGTATTTT
once	-	TRBV9	TRBJ2-1	CASSVESPVSYNEQFF	TGTGCCAGCAGCGTAGAGAGCCCCGTATCCTACAATGAGCAGTTCTTC
-	-	TRBV7-3	TRBJ1-1	CASSPAGANTEAFF	TGTGCCAGCAGCCCCGCAGGGGCGAACACTGAAGCTTTCTTT
-	TRBD2	TRBV27	TRBJ2-7	CASSPTSGWIEQYF	TGTGCCAGCAGTCCCACTAGCGGGTGGATCGAGCAGTACTTC
many	-	TRBV14	TRBJ1-4	CASSQDLRHGEKLFF	TGTGCCAGCAGCCAAGATCTCAGGCACGGCGAAAAACTGTTTTTT
few	TRBD1	TRBV5-1	TRBJ1-2	CASSLLGQGAVGANYGYTF	TGCGCCAGCAGCTTGTTGGGACAGGGAGCGGTCGGAGCTAACTATGGCTACACCTTC
-	-	TRBV12-5	TRBJ1-1	CASQNSLLDTEAFF	TGTGCTAGCCAAAACAGCTTATTGGACACTGAAGCTTTCTTT
-	-	TRBV9	TRBJ1-6	CASSVAQGNSPLHF	TGTGCCAGCAGCGTAGCCCAGGGGAATTCACCCCTCCACTTT
-	TRBD2	TRBV29-1	TRBJ2-1	CSVAGLAGGETYNEQFF	TGCAGCGTAGCCGGACTAGCGGGAGGGGAGACCTACAATGAGCAGTTCTTC